This TCR beta chain was sequenced during a study of monozygotic twins with inflammatory bowel disease. Study findings and constraints: Researchers report that IBD patients shared fewer clonotypes with others than healthy twins, especially amid disease activity.

Following a re-call of the 5' RACE reads, TCRdb has one entry per CDR3 protein and lacks DNA. This sample contains around 230,000 distinct CDR3 sequences. This CDR3 has 13 amino acids. Germline V gives CDR1 DFQATT, CDR2 SNEGSKA (reference sequence). As to this clonotype: The antigen is unknown.

This chain joins TRBV20-1 and TRBJ2-1. The sample comprised blood. The sequence derives from a human donor with ulcerative colitis or Crohn's disease, or a healthy co-twin of an affected twin (not recorded which). CDR3 amino acids: CSARAPVPNEQFF.